This entry describes one T cell receptor (beta chain). Antigen unknown. In the PCR, 60 Vbeta and 13 Jbeta primers were used. Clones were sequenced by immunoSEQ multiplex PCR, and TCRdb holds only the in-frame ones, with some missing. This table holds 250,000 to 350,000 clones, around 86% found once. This sample was included in a study of cytomegalovirus exposure and HLA in healthy donors. Study outcomes and limitations: In vitro confirmation showed three CMV-associated chains to be CMV antigen specific. In a later analysis, a missense DCLRE1C variant was linked to TCR beta V- and J-gene trimming. Listed as cytomegalovirus-associated were over 150 TCR beta chains.

Germline V lookup: CDR1 LNHNV, CDR2 YYDKDF (reference sequence). The CDR3 is 18 residues long. The V segment lost 4 bases and the J segment 2 bases; nucleotides outside the gene matches: 13. Sequencing used PBMCs. V gene TRBV15 combines with J gene TRBJ2-7; 11 nucleotides align to TRBD2. This receptor was taken from a man in his forties in good health and CMV-seropositive. CDR3 sequence reads: CATSTRHRLAGRAYEQYF. CDR3 DNA sequence: TGTGCCACCAGCACAAGACATAGACTAGCGGGACGCGCCTACGAGCAGTACTTC.